The rows below give T cell receptor beta chains drawn from one sample of a study of blood T cell repertoires in COVID-19. Here immunoSEQ multiplex PCR was the method, and the copy in TCRdb shows in-frame clones only, minus some. The data show roughly 160,000 clones, around 79% seen once. The sequencing input was PBMCs or T cells enriched from blood (not recorded which). The receptors stem from a woman between 70 and 85 years old in a cohort exposed to, infected with or recovered from COVID-19 (not recorded which). Each CDR3 is given with its conserved first and last residue. Each record gives: V gene, D gene, J gene, clone size, CDR3 protein, CDR3 DNA. A D gene is named only where the DNA matches it firmly. Clone size is not always given. Where it is, it says once, few, many or a class for expanded clones.

V: TRBV12-3/TRBV12-4
D: NA
J: TRBJ1-5
size: NA
CDR3: CASSPTEQPQHF
DNA: TGTGCCAGCAGTCCTACAGAACAGCCCCAGCATTTT

V: TRBV11-2
D: NA
J: TRBJ2-5
size: NA
CDR3: CASSLDMETQYF
DNA: TGTGCCAGCAGCTTAGACATGGAGACCCAGTACTTC

V: TRBV28
D: TRBD1
J: TRBJ2-1
size: once
CDR3: CASSSGQGADEQFF
DNA: TGTGCCAGCAGTTCCGGACAGGGGGCCGATGAGCAGTTCTTC

V: TRBV2
D: TRBD2
J: TRBJ2-1
size: once
CDR3: CASSFRSGRTYNEQFF
DNA: TGTGCCAGCAGCTTCCGTAGCGGGAGAACCTACAATGAGCAGTTCTTC

V: TRBV28
D: TRBD1
J: TRBJ2-7
size: once
CDR3: CASWGLGTGVSYEQYF
DNA: TGTGCCAGCTGGGGCCTCGGGACAGGGGTTTCCTACGAGCAGTACTTC

V: TRBV6-2/TRBV6-3
D: TRBD2
J: TRBJ2-1
size: once
CDR3: CASSPRGAGGPNNEQFF
DNA: TGTGCCAGCAGTCCCAGGGGGGCGGGAGGGCCGAACAATGAGCAGTTCTTC

V: TRBV5-6
D: NA
J: TRBJ2-6
size: NA
CDR3: CASSFIGANVLTF
DNA: TGTGCCAGCAGCTTCATTGGGGCCAACGTCCTGACTTTC

V: TRBV6-2/TRBV6-3
D: NA
J: TRBJ1-5
size: few
CDR3: CASSLQPVQPQHF
DNA: TGTGCCAGCAGTTTACAGCCCGTTCAGCCCCAGCATTTT

V: TRBV7-3
D: TRBD1
J: TRBJ1-3
size: NA
CDR3: CASSLAGTVGSTIYF
DNA: TGTGCCAGCAGCTTGGCCGGGACAGTCGGAAGCACCATATATTTT

V: TRBV7-2
D: NA
J: TRBJ1-5
size: NA
CDR3: CASSFYRNQPQHF
DNA: TGTGCCAGCAGCTTCTACAGAAATCAGCCCCAGCATTTT

V: TRBV2
D: NA
J: TRBJ1-6
size: few
CDR3: CASSGQPNSPLHF
DNA: TGTGCCAGCAGTGGACAGCCTAATTCACCCCTCCACTTT

V: TRBV24-1
D: NA
J: TRBJ2-1
size: NA
CDR3: CATSDSGPLRYNEQFF
DNA: TGTGCCACCAGTGATTCTGGTCCCTTGCGTTACAATGAGCAGTTCTTC

V: TRBV7-2
D: NA
J: TRBJ2-4
size: NA
CDR3: CASSFGLQNIQYF
DNA: TGTGCCAGCAGTTTTGGCCTGCAAAACATTCAGTACTTC

V: TRBV4-1
D: TRBD2
J: TRBJ2-5
size: NA
CDR3: CASSRQLAGAGGETQYF
DNA: TGCGCCAGCAGCCGACAGCTGGCAGGGGCGGGAGGAGAGACCCAGTACTTC

V: TRBV7-9
D: NA
J: TRBJ1-4
size: NA
CDR3: CASSRETAPGEKLFF
DNA: TGTGCCAGCAGCCGAGAGACAGCGCCCGGTGAAAAACTGTTTTTT

V: TRBV28
D: NA
J: TRBJ1-5
size: NA
CDR3: CASSSTKIGNQPQHF
DNA: TGTGCCAGCAGTTCTACGAAAATCGGCAATCAGCCCCAGCATTTT

V: TRBV12-5
D: TRBD2
J: TRBJ2-1
size: NA
CDR3: CASGPQAGGLGGEQFF
DNA: TGTGCTAGTGGTCCTCAAGCGGGAGGGTTGGGGGGTGAGCAGTTCTTC

V: TRBV28
D: NA
J: TRBJ2-7
size: NA
CDR3: CASSTPGNLYEQYF
DNA: TGTGCCAGCAGCACTCCAGGGAATCTCTACGAGCAGTACTTC

V: TRBV24-1
D: NA
J: TRBJ2-5
size: NA
CDR3: CATSDAGPRLETQYF
DNA: TGTGCCACCAGTGATGCGGGGCCCCGATTGGAGACCCAGTACTTC

V: TRBV10-3
D: TRBD1
J: TRBJ2-7
size: NA
CDR3: CATQGQQRASQYF
DNA: TGTGCCACGCAGGGACAGCAACGTGCCTCGCAGTACTTC

V: TRBV28
D: TRBD2
J: TRBJ2-3
size: NA
CDR3: CASSLGTSGRTDTQYF
DNA: TGTGCCAGCAGTTTAGGGACTAGCGGTCGCACAGATACGCAGTATTTT

V: TRBV28
D: NA
J: TRBJ1-6
size: NA
CDR3: CASSLSGGSRPLHF
DNA: TGTGCCAGCAGTTTAAGTGGGGGGAGTAGACCCCTCCACTTT

V: TRBV6-2/TRBV6-3
D: NA
J: TRBJ2-7
size: NA
CDR3: CASSRQFSYEQYF
DNA: TGTGCCAGCAGCCGACAGTTCTCCTACGAGCAGTACTTC

V: TRBV4-1
D: TRBD1
J: TRBJ1-2
size: NA
CDR3: CASSQDADRALYGYTF
DNA: TGCGCCAGCAGCCAAGATGCAGACAGGGCCCTCTATGGCTACACCTTC

V: TRBV10-1
D: NA
J: TRBJ1-1
size: NA
CDR3: CASSEKLFSTEAFF
DNA: TGCGCCAGCAGTGAGAAGCTTTTTAGCACTGAAGCTTTCTTT

V: TRBV6-5
D: TRBD1
J: TRBJ2-7
size: NA
CDR3: CASGAGGYYEQYF
DNA: TGTGCCAGCGGGGCAGGGGGCTACTACGAGCAGTACTTC

V: TRBV27
D: NA
J: TRBJ2-2
size: NA
CDR3: CASSFGRVGTGELFF
DNA: TGTGCCAGCAGTTTTGGGCGGGTTGGAACCGGGGAGCTGTTTTTT

V: TRBV4-1
D: NA
J: TRBJ1-4
size: NA
CDR3: CASSQVYSTNEKLFF
DNA: TGCGCCAGCAGCCAAGTTTACAGTACTAATGAAAAACTGTTTTTT

V: TRBV5-5
D: NA
J: TRBJ1-3
size: NA
CDR3: CASSLGTEQGNF
DNA: TGTGCCAGCAGCTTGGGCACAGAACAGGGTAATTTT

V: TRBV9
D: NA
J: TRBJ2-1
size: NA
CDR3: CASSVGAERVDEQFF
DNA: TGTGCCAGCAGCGTAGGAGCGGAGAGGGTAGATGAGCAGTTCTTC

V: TRBV4-1
D: TRBD1
J: TRBJ1-4
size: NA
CDR3: CASSRTGGNEKLFF
DNA: TGCGCCAGCAGCCGGACAGGAGGTAATGAAAAACTGTTTTTT

V: TRBV2
D: NA
J: TRBJ2-1
size: NA
CDR3: CASDRRGNEQFF
DNA: TGTGCCAGCGACAGACGGGGGAATGAGCAGTTCTTC

V: TRBV5-5
D: NA
J: TRBJ2-7
size: NA
CDR3: CASSLAAGAFSYEQYF
DNA: TGTGCCAGCAGCTTGGCCGCGGGGGCGTTTTCCTACGAGCAGTACTTC

V: TRBV15
D: TRBD1
J: TRBJ1-5
size: NA
CDR3: CATSTIRQGSLGNQPQHF
DNA: TGTGCCACCAGCACCATCAGACAGGGAAGTTTGGGAAATCAGCCCCAGCATTTT

V: TRBV28
D: TRBD2
J: TRBJ2-7
size: few
CDR3: CASSWGSGGSYEQYF
DNA: TGTGCCAGCAGTTGGGGCTCGGGGGGATCCTACGAGCAGTACTTC

V: TRBV5-4
D: NA
J: TRBJ1-1
size: NA
CDR3: CASSLEGVNTEAFF
DNA: TGTGCCAGCAGCTTAGAGGGCGTTAACACTGAAGCTTTCTTT

V: TRBV29-1
D: NA
J: TRBJ2-1
size: NA
CDR3: CSVANSYSYNEQFF
DNA: TGCAGCGTTGCTAACAGTTACTCCTACAATGAGCAGTTCTTC

V: TRBV6-5
D: TRBD1
J: TRBJ1-1
size: NA
CDR3: CASRRDRGNTEAFF
DNA: TGTGCCAGCAGGAGGGACAGGGGTAACACTGAAGCTTTCTTT

V: TRBV5-1
D: NA
J: TRBJ1-3
size: NA
CDR3: CASSLEGLSGNTIYF
DNA: TGCGCCAGCAGCTTGGAGGGGCTGTCTGGAAACACCATATATTTT

V: TRBV18
D: TRBD1
J: TRBJ1-3
size: NA
CDR3: CASSPRETGISGNTIYF
DNA: TGTGCCAGCTCACCAAGGGAGACAGGGATCTCTGGAAACACCATATATTTT

V: TRBV6-1
D: NA
J: TRBJ2-7
size: NA
CDR3: CASSDPTGEEDYEQYF
DNA: TGTGCCAGCAGTGACCCTACAGGCGAAGAGGACTACGAGCAGTACTTC

V: TRBV6-2/TRBV6-3
D: NA
J: TRBJ2-7
size: NA
CDR3: CASSSAGNPKNYEQYF
DNA: TGTGCCAGCAGTTCGGCAGGGAATCCGAAAAATTACGAGCAGTACTTC

V: TRBV5-1
D: TRBD2
J: TRBJ2-3
size: NA
CDR3: CASSLGVAGESDTQYF
DNA: TGCGCCAGCAGCTTGGGGGTAGCGGGAGAATCAGATACGCAGTATTTT

V: TRBV5-8
D: TRBD2
J: TRBJ2-1
size: NA
CDR3: CASSSGAFSYNEQFF
DNA: TGTGCCAGTTCTAGCGGGGCGTTCTCCTACAATGAGCAGTTCTTC

V: TRBV11-3
D: TRBD1
J: TRBJ2-4
size: NA
CDR3: CASSRQGAKNIQYF
DNA: TGTGCCAGCAGCCGACAGGGCGCCAAAAACATTCAGTACTTC

V: TRBV4-3
D: NA
J: TRBJ1-5
size: NA
CDR3: CASSQGTGGGQPQHF
DNA: TGCGCCAGCAGCCAGGGGACGGGGGGTGGTCAGCCCCAGCATTTT

V: TRBV5-1
D: TRBD1
J: TRBJ2-3
size: NA
CDR3: CASTTSTGGPDTQYF
DNA: TGCGCCAGCACAACCTCAACAGGGGGCCCAGATACGCAGTATTTT

V: TRBV4-3
D: NA
J: TRBJ1-1
size: NA
CDR3: CASSQDFGTEAFF
DNA: TGCGCCAGCAGCCAAGATTTCGGCACTGAAGCTTTCTTT

V: TRBV28
D: NA
J: TRBJ1-5
size: NA
CDR3: CASSALLNQPQHF
DNA: TGTGCCAGCAGTGCCTTACTAAATCAGCCCCAGCATTTT